The present TCR beta chain was sequenced within a study of cytomegalovirus exposure and HLA in healthy donors. Whole-study context: Genetic ancestry analysis placed around four fifths of the approximately 400 donors that were genotyped in the Caucasian-associated cluster. Whole-study findings and limits: Later analysis suggested links between common viral pathogens and several top significant clusters. When analyzed later, the rates of TCR association showed variation by HLA locus, with DRB1 the most and HLA-C the fewest.

The PCR employed 60 Vbeta primers together with 13 Jbeta primers. The protocol was immunoSEQ multiplex PCR, while the TCRdb copy is restricted to in-frame clones and leaves out a portion. The sample holds 80,000 to 100,000 clones; around 68% are singletons and the top ten take under 3%. In regard to this clone: Its antigen is not identified.

This sequence originates from a man aged 50 to 60 in good health and CMV-seronegative. Sequenced sample: PBMCs.

Here the CDR3 DNA reads TGTGCCACCAGCGGGGGCCATAGCGGGTTATACTACGAGCAGTACTTC. As protein: CATSGGHSGLYYEQYF. J is TRBJ2-7 and V is TRBV15; D might be TRBD2 (7 bases). With 5 bases removed from V and 3 bases from J, the gap between germline ends came to 20 bases. The germline CDR1 and CDR2 sequences are LNHNV and YYDKDF (reference sequence). The CDR3 sequence is 16 residues long.